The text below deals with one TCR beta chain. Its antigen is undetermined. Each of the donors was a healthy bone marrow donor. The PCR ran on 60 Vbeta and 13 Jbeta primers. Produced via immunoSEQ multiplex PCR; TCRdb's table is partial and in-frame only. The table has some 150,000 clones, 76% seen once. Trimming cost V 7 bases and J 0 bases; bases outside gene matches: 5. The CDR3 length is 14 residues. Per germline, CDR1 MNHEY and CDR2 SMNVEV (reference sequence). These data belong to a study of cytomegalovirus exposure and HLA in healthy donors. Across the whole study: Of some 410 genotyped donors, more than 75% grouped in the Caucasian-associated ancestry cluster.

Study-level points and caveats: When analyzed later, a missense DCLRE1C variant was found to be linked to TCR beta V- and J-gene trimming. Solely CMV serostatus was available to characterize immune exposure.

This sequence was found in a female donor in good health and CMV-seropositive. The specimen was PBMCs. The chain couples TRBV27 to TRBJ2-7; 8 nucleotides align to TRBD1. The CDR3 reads CASMGRGLSYEQYF. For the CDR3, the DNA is TGTGCCAGCATGGGCAGGGGGCTCTCCTACGAGCAGTACTTC.